This T cell receptor beta chain originates from a study of T cells in tuberculosis. Thawed, overnight-rested PBMC were stained with GMM-loaded CD1B tetramer, viability dye and anti-CD3, then sorted. C32 glucose monomycolate from Rhodococcus equi was loaded onto the CD1B tetramers. Approximately 110,000 tetramer-negative cells were sorted from each donor. TCRdb's table, derived via immunoSEQ multiplex PCR, lists solely in-frame clones and lacks some. This sample has 85,000 to 90,000 clones, with approximately 90% found just once. Sequenced input: CD1b-GMM tetramer-negative cells sorted from PBMCs. This TCR was recovered from an adult woman with latent tuberculosis.

The CDR3 sequence: CASSLAIQGGTLADTQYF. The CDR3, as DNA: TGTGCCAGCAGCTTAGCTATCCAGGGGGGAACTTTAGCAGATACGCAGTATTTT. The chain has TRBV7-2 and TRBJ2-3, with a tentative D call TRBD1 (7 bases). The CDR3 spans 18 residues. Germline assignment: CDR1 SGHTA and CDR2 FQGNSA. Trimming stripped 0 bases from V and 4 bases from J, with 20 bases between.